These 14 T cell receptor beta chains came from one sample sequenced in a study of T cell responses to AZD1222 COVID-19 vaccine. This table comes from immunoSEQ multiplex PCR, and its TCRdb copy is limited to in-frame clones, with some not included. The sample lists some 100,000 clones; around nine tenths were seen once. The specimen was peripheral blood, collected on day 0 of AZD1222 vaccination. These TCRs come from an adult in good health.

The V gene is TRBV7-9, the J gene TRBJ1-1; a possible D gene is TRBD1 (6 bases). The CDR3 loop spans 16 amino acids. The germline V gene has CDR1 SEHNR and CDR2 FQNEAQ (reference sequence). V was shortened by 6 bases and J by 8 bases, with 25 bases between the two germline ends. CDR3 in amino acids: CASRSQTGTPSSEAFF. The CDR3, as DNA: TGTGCCAGCAGATCTCAGACCGGGACACCCAGCTCGGAAGCTTTCTTT.

The V call is TRBV5-8, the J call TRBJ2-7; D remains ambiguous. Germline V lookup: CDR1 SGHTS, CDR2 YDEGEE. The ends were cut back, 3 bases at V and 7 bases at J, with 11 bases in the middle. This CDR3 is built from 12 residues. This CDR3 is CASSSGGGEQYF. The CDR3 DNA reads as TGTGCCAGCAGCTCGGGTGGTGGGGAGCAGTACTTC.

This clone has only a few counts. This sequence joins TRBV12-2 and TRBJ2-3; TRBD2 is the table's D call and was not checked against the DNA. TRBV12-2 is labeled a pseudogene. The CDR3 covers 12 residues. The CDR3 DNA follows: TGCGGTGCTATGATCGGCACAGATACGCAGTATTTT. It encodes CGAMIGTDTQYF.

V gene TRBV29-1 combines with J gene TRBJ2-2; 10 nucleotides match TRBD2. This CDR3 region has 17 residues. CDR1 SQVTM and CDR2 ANQGSEA come from the germline V gene. The J segment lost 7 bases and the V segment lost 4 bases, leaving 15 bases of the junction unmatched. The CDR3 loop is CSVGFTSGTRGGGELFF. The CDR3 DNA reads TGCAGCGTTGGGTTTACTAGCGGGACCCGAGGGGGCGGGGAGCTGTTTTTT.

This chain links TRBV6-1 with TRBJ2-1; no clear D gene. Germline loops: CDR1 MNHNS, CDR2 SASEGT. V was shortened by 4 bases and J by 1 base, with 14 bases between the two germline ends. This CDR3 comprises 16 residues. This chain's CDR3 is CASSGSPPGSYNEQFF. CDR3 nucleotide sequence: TGTGCCAGCAGTGGCTCGCCCCCCGGGTCCTACAATGAGCAGTTCTTC.

The chain couples TRBV19 to TRBJ2-1; 10 positions match TRBD2. Germline loops: CDR1 LNHDA, CDR2 SQIVND (reference sequence). The CDR3 runs to 18 residues. Trimming at V came to 5 bases and at J to 0 bases, leaving 10 bases not matched to a gene. The chain's CDR3 is CASSPRTSGPSSYNEQFF. Here the CDR3 DNA reads TGTGCCAGTAGTCCGCGGACTAGCGGACCTAGCTCCTACAATGAGCAGTTCTTC.

This clone turned up a few times. The rearrangement uses TRBV15 and TRBJ2-1, with 9 bases aligning to TRBD1. Per the germline V gene, CDR1 is LNHNV and CDR2 is YYDKDF (reference sequence). The CDR3 covers 18 residues. The V gene end was trimmed by 2 bases and the J gene end by 0 bases; junction bases not matched to a gene: 8. The CDR3 reads CATSRNTGGRSSYNEQFF. In nucleotides, the CDR3 is TGTGCCACCAGCAGAAATACAGGGGGCCGGAGCTCCTACAATGAGCAGTTCTTC.

V is TRBV18 and J is TRBJ1-2, with no clear D. The CDR3 extends over 17 amino acids. V was clipped by 6 bases and J by 3 bases, with 23 bases between them. CDR1 is KGHSH and CDR2 is LQKENI in the germline V gene. CDR3 sequence (DNA): TGTGCCAGCTCCTTATCCTCTAAGGGAAAAGGTGACTATGGCTACACCTTC. Amino acid sequence: CASSLSSKGKGDYGYTF.

The chain uses TRBV5-4 and TRBJ1-5; TRBD1 might be the D (5 bases). Germline loops: CDR1 SGHNT, CDR2 YYREEE (reference sequence). This CDR3 is 13 amino acids long. V gave up 2 bases and J gave up 11 bases, with 14 bases separating them. In DNA, the CDR3 is TGTGCCAGCAGCTTAGAATGGGGGGGGACCCAGCATTTT. Its protein is CASSLEWGGTQHF.

V gene TRBV5-1 combines with J gene TRBJ1-4; possibly TRBD1 for D (6 bases). The CDR3 length is 13 residues. V lost 7 bases to trimming and J lost 8 bases, with 15 bases between them. Germline V CDR1 and CDR2: SGHRS, YFSETQ. CDR3 region: CASQGQVEEKLFF. The CDR3 DNA reads TGCGCCAGCCAGGGGCAGGTCGAGGAAAAACTGTTTTTT.

The rearrangement uses TRBV5-4 and TRBJ2-2; 13 nucleotides align to TRBD2. The CDR3 has 17 amino acids. CDR1 SGHNT and CDR2 YYREEE come from the germline V gene (reference sequence). With 6 bases clipped from V and 4 bases from J, the junction kept 9 bases outside the gene matches. CDR3 DNA: TGTGCCAGCACCAAAGGACTAGCGGGAGAGAGCACCGGGGAGCTGTTTTTT. Translated: CASTKGLAGESTGELFF.

The chain links TRBV7-2 to TRBJ2-1; perhaps TRBD2 as D (6 bases). Germline V gene data show CDR1 as SGHTA and CDR2 as FQGNSA. The CDR3 spans 15 residues. Trimming removed 5 bases from V and 5 bases from J, with 16 bases in between. The CDR3 region is CASSIIPGANNEQFF. Written as DNA, the CDR3 is TGTGCCAGCAGCATCATACCGGGAGCTAACAATGAGCAGTTCTTC.

In nucleotides, the CDR3 is TGCGCCAGCAGTGCCGGGACTTCCTACAATGAGCAGTTCTTC. Translating gives CASSAGTSYNEQFF. V gene TRBV5-1 combines with J gene TRBJ2-1; maybe TRBD2 (6 bases). V lost 5 bases and J 1 base, leaving 10 bases between the germline ends. In germline, CDR1 is SGHRS, CDR2 YFSETQ. This CDR3 has 14 amino acids.

The chain uses TRBV28 and TRBJ1-4; tentative D call: TRBD1 (6 bases). This CDR3 region has 14 residues. The V gene's germline CDR1 is MDHEN and CDR2 SYDVKM. Trimming took 5 bases from V and 4 from J, leaving 11 bases between them. The CDR3 nucleotides are TGTGCCAGCAGTCGACAGGTGTTTAATGAAAAACTGTTTTTT. It yields the protein CASSRQVFNEKLFF.